This T cell receptor (beta chain) was sequenced in a study of T cells after yellow fever vaccination. Across the whole study: When fractions had low cell numbers, they were prepared with SMART-Seq v4 Ultra Low Input. Study-level results: Abundant clonotypes from the bulk population could get into FACS-sorted repertoires as contaminants. Re-detected after boosting: most primary clones, 96% of CD4 and roughly 88% of CD8.

There are 15 residues in the CDR3. Germline V gene sequence: CDR1 MNHEY, CDR2 SMNVEV (reference sequence). With 4 bases removed from V and 5 bases from J, the gap between germline ends came to 17 bases. TCRdb re-called the 5' RACE reads with MiXCR, one entry per CDR3 protein. Of 620,000 or so distinct CDR3 sequences in the sample, around 12% are singletons; the top ten hold 15%. This clonotype turned up a few times. As yet, its antigen is unknown. The chain joins TRBV27 to TRBJ2-5; tentatively, D is TRBD2 (6 bases). This TCR was sampled from a man aged 30-40 years who received the YFV17D yellow fever vaccine. This sample comprised PBMCs, obtained on the day of the yellow fever booster vaccination. CDR3 nucleotide sequence: TGTGCCAGCAGTTATGGAGCGGGCGAGGGCGAGACCCAGTACTTC. Amino acid sequence: CASSYGAGEGETQYF.